This T cell receptor (beta chain) was sequenced for a study of blood T cell repertoires in COVID-19. The overall study: There were acute and convalescent COVID-19 samples, and they came from the United States, Italy and Spain. PBMCs, B-cell-depleted T cells, or T cells were the source of the cDNA or gDNA that made up the material.

As handled by the study authors: Amplification of reference gene primers provided the estimated nucleated cell counts. The data were produced by immunoSEQ multiplex PCR, yet TCRdb's version contains in-frame clones alone and is incomplete. That table furnishes V, J and clone size, whereas the DNA furnished D and trimming. The sample lists tens of thousands of clones, more than 85% occurring once. The germline V and J ends were trimmed by 3 bases and 0 bases, with 9 bases remaining between them. The CDR3 extends over 16 amino acids. Looked up from germline, CDR1 is MNHNS and CDR2 is SASEGT. This clone was detected only once.

What was sequenced was peripheral blood. This clonotype was sampled from a woman in her sixties or seventies with active COVID-19. This rearrangement joins TRBV6-1 to TRBJ2-6; possibly TRBD1 for D (6 bases). CDR3 sequence reads: CASSDRGASGANVLTF. The CDR3 coding sequence is TGTGCCAGCAGTGACAGGGGAGCCTCTGGGGCCAACGTCCTGACTTTC.